This TCR beta chain was captured by sequencing in a study of immune evolution from preneoplasia to lung adenocarcinoma. Some clones are missing from TCRdb's copy, which holds only in-frame ones; the method was immunoSEQ multiplex PCR. The sample includes just over 4,000 clones, 65% to 90% of them seen just once. Between the trimmed V and J ends, which lost 2 bases and 7 bases, there was a span of 16 bases. The CDR3 runs 15 residues. The germline CDR1 and CDR2 sequences are LNHNV and YYDKDF (reference sequence). V is TRBV15 and J is TRBJ2-3, with D maybe TRBD2 (5 bases). Sequenced: FFPE adjacent normal lung tissue. The TCR was taken from a donor aged 70 or over with lung adenocarcinoma. This chain's CDR3 is CATSRPTGSRNTQYF. CDR3 coding DNA: TGTGCCACCAGCAGACCGACGGGATCCAGAAATACGCAGTATTTT.